This T cell receptor beta chain was sequenced during a study of cytomegalovirus exposure and HLA in healthy donors. Study-wide results and caveats: Rare TCR sequences predominated, though certain public TCRs were found in many donors. It is likely that the observed cluster of highly shared sequence variants was a sequencing artifact. Confirmation was obtained in vitro that three CMV-associated chains are specific for CMV antigens.

The PCR employed 60 Vbeta primers together with 13 Jbeta primers. The method was immunoSEQ multiplex PCR; TCRdb's version includes in-frame clones alone and lacks a portion of them. Found here are tens of thousands of clones, about 77% of them singletons; the top ten hold about 4.4%. Concerning this clone: Its specificity is not known.

Per the germline V gene, CDR1 is MGHDK and CDR2 is SYGVNS. The CDR3 length is 14 residues. The rearrangement uses TRBV25-1 and TRBJ2-5; the match to TRBD1 covers 7 bases. The assigned J gene may be wrong: the sequence end matches TRBJ2-7 better. Sequencing used PBMCs. The sequence came from a male donor in good health and CMV-seropositive. The CDR3 is CASISTTGVTEQYF. For the CDR3, the DNA is TGTGCCAGCATTAGTACTACAGGGGTTACCGAGCAGTACTTC.